A selection of T cell receptor beta chains follows, all from one sample in a study of cytomegalovirus exposure and HLA in healthy donors. Measured with immunoSEQ multiplex PCR; TCRdb has only the in-frame clones, and not every one. Its table lists around 150,000 clones. The sequenced sample consisted of PBMCs. These receptor sequences come from a woman aged 60 to 75 in good health and CMV-seronegative. The CDR3 runs from the conserved cysteine through the conserved F or W. D genes are given only for firm matches.

length: 16; V: TRBV5-4; J: TRBJ2-7; D: NA; DNA: TGTGCCAGCAGCCCAGGGACGGGGGTGGCAAACTACGAGCAGTACTTC; CDR3: CASSPGTGVANYEQYF
length: 14; V: TRBV5-4; J: TRBJ1-5; D: NA; DNA: TGTGCCAGCAGCTTCCCAGGGAGCAATCAGCCCCAGCATTTT; CDR3: CASSFPGSNQPQHF
length: 19; V: TRBV7-9; J: TRBJ2-3; D: TRBD2; DNA: TGTGCCAGCCCCATTGACGAGACTAGCGGGGGTTTTAGCACAGATACGCAGTATTTT; CDR3: CASPIDETSGGFSTDTQYF
length: 12; V: TRBV7-2; J: TRBJ2-1; D: NA; DNA: TGTGCCAGTTGCGGGGTCTACAATGAGCAGTTCTTC; CDR3: CASCGVYNEQFF
length: 13; V: TRBV10-3; J: TRBJ2-1; D: TRBD1; DNA: TGTGCCATCAGGGGACAGGGGGCCAATGAGCAGTTCTTC; CDR3: CAIRGQGANEQFF
length: 17; V: TRBV7-7; J: TRBJ2-6; D: TRBD1; DNA: TGTGCCAGCAGCCCCGGACAGGGGGCAGGGGGGGCCAACGTCCTGACTTTC; CDR3: CASSPGQGAGGANVLTF
length: 15; V: TRBV25-1; J: TRBJ1-2; D: NA; DNA: TGTGCCAGCAGTGACTGGGTTGCAGGCGAGGGAGGCTACACCTTC; CDR3: CASSDWVAGEGGYTF
length: 17; V: TRBV30; J: TRBJ2-1; D: TRBD1; DNA: TGTGCCTGGAGTCCCACAACGGGACAGATTTCTTACAATGAGCAGTTCTTC; CDR3: CAWSPTTGQISYNEQFF
length: 16; V: TRBV5-1; J: TRBJ2-5; D: NA; DNA: TGCGCCAGCAGCTCTACCGGGAGCCCCACACAAGAGACCCAGTACTTC; CDR3: CASSSTGSPTQETQYF
length: 15; V: TRBV6-5; J: TRBJ1-5; D: TRBD1; DNA: TGTGCCAGCAGACGCGACAGGGGATTCAATCAGCCCCAGCATTTT; CDR3: CASRRDRGFNQPQHF
length: 15; V: TRBV18; J: TRBJ2-7; D: TRBD1; DNA: TGTGCCAGCTCACCAGTGGGGACAGGGGGATTCGAGCAGTACTTC; CDR3: CASSPVGTGGFEQYF
length: 15; V: TRBV19; J: TRBJ2-3; D: NA; DNA: TGTGCCAGTAGTATAGAGAGGTTTGAGGCAGATACGCAGTATTTT; CDR3: CASSIERFEADTQYF
length: 14; V: TRBV5-1; J: TRBJ2-7; D: NA; DNA: TGCGCCAGCAGCTTGGAAGGGACTGTCGACGAGCAGTACTTC; CDR3: CASSLEGTVDEQYF
length: 15; V: TRBV2; J: TRBJ1-1; D: NA; DNA: TGTGCCAGCACGACGTACAAGGGAGCGAACACTGAAGCTTTCTTT; CDR3: CASTTYKGANTEAFF
length: 15; V: TRBV28; J: TRBJ2-1; D: NA; DNA: TGTGCCAGCACCACGCGGAGGCGGTACTACAATGAGCAGTTCTTC; CDR3: CASTTRRRYYNEQFF
length: 16; V: TRBV27; J: TRBJ2-3; D: NA; DNA: TGTGCCAGCAATCTACACGGGGGAGCTAGCACAGATACGCAGTATTTT; CDR3: CASNLHGGASTDTQYF
length: 16; V: TRBV10-3; J: TRBJ1-3; D: TRBD1; DNA: TGTGCCATCAGGGACACCGGGACAGGCTCTGGAAACACCATATATTTT; CDR3: CAIRDTGTGSGNTIYF
length: 11; V: TRBV7-9; J: TRBJ1-1; D: NA; DNA: TGTGCCAGCAGCCTCGGGGTGGGAGCTTTCTTT; CDR3: CASSLGVGAFF
length: 13; V: TRBV5-1; J: TRBJ1-1; D: NA; DNA: TGCGCCAGCAGCTTAGGGGGACCGACAGAAGCTTTCTTT; CDR3: CASSLGGPTEAFF
length: 14; V: TRBV15; J: TRBJ1-2; D: NA; DNA: TGTGCCACCAGCAGAGAGCCTGCTACCTATGGCTACACCTTC; CDR3: CATSREPATYGYTF
length: 14; V: TRBV5-1; J: TRBJ2-5; D: NA; DNA: TGCGCCAGCAGCTTGGTTCCAGGGTCAGAGACCCAGTACTTC; CDR3: CASSLVPGSETQYF
length: 15; V: TRBV2; J: TRBJ2-1; D: TRBD2; DNA: TGTGCCAGCAGGAAAAGCGGGAGCGCCCACAATGAGCAGTTCTTC; CDR3: CASRKSGSAHNEQFF
length: 14; V: TRBV7-3; J: TRBJ1-1; D: TRBD1; DNA: TGTGCCAGCAGCTTACTCGGACAGGGAACTGAAGCTTTCTTT; CDR3: CASSLLGQGTEAFF
length: 16; V: TRBV12-5; J: TRBJ2-7; D: NA; DNA: TGTGCTAGTGGTTTGATCCGTTACCGGGACACATACGAGCAGTACTTC; CDR3: CASGLIRYRDTYEQYF
length: 14; V: TRBV7-2; J: TRBJ1-1; D: TRBD1; DNA: TGTGCCTCTAAACCTTGGGACAGGGCTACTGAAGCTTTCTTT; CDR3: CASKPWDRATEAFF
length: 15; V: TRBV5-6; J: TRBJ1-2; D: NA; DNA: TGTGCCAGCAGCCGGCCACCGCAAAGGGGGTATGGCTACACCTTC; CDR3: CASSRPPQRGYGYTF
length: 16; V: TRBV9; J: TRBJ1-3; D: NA; DNA: TGTGCCAGCAGCGTTAGGGGCGACAGCTCTGGAAACACCATATATTTT; CDR3: CASSVRGDSSGNTIYF
length: 15; V: TRBV5-1; J: TRBJ2-3; D: NA; DNA: TGCGCCAGCAGGATTTCCGGGTTCGGCACAGATACGCAGTATTTT; CDR3: CASRISGFGTDTQYF
length: 14; V: TRBV10-3; J: TRBJ1-1; D: NA; DNA: TGTGCCATCAGTGAGGTAGGGGCTGGCACTGAAGCTTTCTTT; CDR3: CAISEVGAGTEAFF
length: 16; V: TRBV7-9; J: TRBJ1-1; D: NA; DNA: TGTGCCAGCAGCAAGGACGCTTACGGGGAGAACACTGAAGCTTTCTTT; CDR3: CASSKDAYGENTEAFF
length: 14; V: TRBV18; J: TRBJ1-5; D: NA; DNA: TGTGCCAGCTCACCGGGGGCAGCAGATCAGCCCCAGCATTTT; CDR3: CASSPGAADQPQHF
length: 13; V: TRBV25-1; J: TRBJ1-1; D: NA; DNA: TGTGCCAGCAGTGAATTCCGAGGAACGGAAGCTTTCTTT; CDR3: CASSEFRGTEAFF
length: 14; V: TRBV5-1; J: TRBJ1-1; D: NA; DNA: TGCGCCAGCAGCCCGGCCATACCGAGGACTGAAGCTTTCTTT; CDR3: CASSPAIPRTEAFF
length: 16; V: TRBV5-1; J: TRBJ2-2; D: NA; DNA: TGCGCCAGCAGCTTGGTTGGGGGGATCTCCACCGGGGAGCTGTTTTTT; CDR3: CASSLVGGISTGELFF
length: 15; V: TRBV19; J: TRBJ1-2; D: TRBD1; DNA: TGTGCCAAAAAGGGGACAGGGAGGGGGTTCTATGGCTACACCTTC; CDR3: CAKKGTGRGFYGYTF
length: 15; V: TRBV19; J: TRBJ1-2; D: NA; DNA: TGTGCCAGTAGGAATGGACAGTTTCTAACCTATGGCTACACCTTC; CDR3: CASRNGQFLTYGYTF
length: 14; V: TRBV5-1; J: TRBJ1-1; D: TRBD1; DNA: TGCGCCAGCAGTTCAGGGGGCAAGAACACTGAAGCTTTCTTT; CDR3: CASSSGGKNTEAFF
length: 14; V: TRBV5-1; J: TRBJ1-1; D: NA; DNA: TGCGCCAGCAGCTCCGGGGGAGGGGGCACTGAAGCTTTCTTT; CDR3: CASSSGGGGTEAFF
length: 15; V: TRBV27; J: TRBJ1-1; D: TRBD1; DNA: TGTGCCAGCAGTCCAAAACAGGGGTGGGACACTGAAGCTTTCTTT; CDR3: CASSPKQGWDTEAFF
length: 16; V: TRBV5-4; J: TRBJ1-1; D: TRBD1; DNA: TGTGCCAGCAGCAAAGCAGGGGGCTCGCAAGGCTCTGAAGCTTTCTTT; CDR3: CASSKAGGSQGSEAFF
length: 13; V: TRBV7-8; J: TRBJ1-2; D: NA; DNA: TGTGCCAGCAGCCAGGACTGGAACTATGGCTACACCTTC; CDR3: CASSQDWNYGYTF
length: 13; V: TRBV27; J: TRBJ2-7; D: TRBD2; DNA: TGTGCCAGCAGTTGGGACCCCCGGGGGGGGCAGTACTTC; CDR3: CASSWDPRGGQYF
length: 20; V: TRBV5-1; J: TRBJ2-1; D: TRBD2; DNA: TGCGCCAGCAGCTTGGGCCAGATCGGACTAGCGGGAGGGCTAGGGAATGAGCAGTTCTTC; CDR3: CASSLGQIGLAGGLGNEQFF
length: 11; V: TRBV2; J: TRBJ2-1; D: NA; DNA: TGTGCCAGCAGCATAGGAGCAGAGCAGTTCTTC; CDR3: CASSIGAEQFF
length: 15; V: TRBV6-5; J: TRBJ1-1; D: TRBD1; DNA: TGTGCCAGCAGTCCTGGGGACAGGGTGAACACTGAAGCTTTCTTT; CDR3: CASSPGDRVNTEAFF
length: 17; V: TRBV5-4; J: TRBJ2-1; D: TRBD2; DNA: TGTGCCAGCAGCTTGAAGGCGGGAGGGTGGGGCCCCAATGAGCAGTTCTTC; CDR3: CASSLKAGGWGPNEQFF
length: 18; V: TRBV5-4; J: TRBJ2-5; D: NA; DNA: TGTGCCAGCAGCTTGCGTGCAGGGGCTAAGCGCGTGGCCGAGACCCAGTACTTC; CDR3: CASSLRAGAKRVAETQYF
length: 13; V: TRBV6-5; J: TRBJ2-2; D: NA; DNA: TGTGCCAGCAGTTTCGGACAGACCGGGGAGCTGTTTTTT; CDR3: CASSFGQTGELFF
length: 16; V: TRBV5-1; J: TRBJ2-1; D: TRBD2; DNA: TGCGCCAGCAGCTCCGAGGGCGGGGGCTCCTACAATGAGCAGTTCTTC; CDR3: CASSSEGGGSYNEQFF
length: 13; V: TRBV30; J: TRBJ2-7; D: NA; DNA: TGTGCCTGGAGTGTACCCGGGGTTTACGAGCAGTACTTC; CDR3: CAWSVPGVYEQYF
length: 13; V: TRBV15; J: TRBJ2-2; D: NA; DNA: TGTGCCACCAGCGGGGGCGGGACCGGGGAGCTGTTTTTT; CDR3: CATSGGGTGELFF
length: 15; V: TRBV5-4; J: TRBJ2-5; D: TRBD1; DNA: TGTGCCAGCAGCCGTGGGGACAGGGGGCAAGAGACCCAGTACTTC; CDR3: CASSRGDRGQETQYF
length: 14; V: TRBV5-1; J: TRBJ1-1; D: TRBD1; DNA: TGCGCCAGCAGTCCCGGGACAGGGGGCACTGAAGCTTTCTTT; CDR3: CASSPGTGGTEAFF
length: 14; V: TRBV7-9; J: TRBJ2-5; D: TRBD2; DNA: TGTGCCAGCAGCTTACTGGGGGGGATAGAGACCCAGTACTTC; CDR3: CASSLLGGIETQYF
length: 15; V: TRBV25-1; J: TRBJ2-1; D: TRBD2; DNA: TGTGCCAGCAGATCAAGCGGGAGATCCTACAATGAGCAGTTCTTC; CDR3: CASRSSGRSYNEQFF
length: 14; V: TRBV7-2; J: TRBJ1-5; D: NA; DNA: TGTGCCAGCAGCTTAGTGGCCAGCAATCAGCCCCAGCATTTT; CDR3: CASSLVASNQPQHF
length: 13; V: TRBV11-3; J: TRBJ2-1; D: TRBD1; DNA: TGTGCCAGCAGCCCCACGGGACAGGGCCCCCGGTTCTTC; CDR3: CASSPTGQGPRFF